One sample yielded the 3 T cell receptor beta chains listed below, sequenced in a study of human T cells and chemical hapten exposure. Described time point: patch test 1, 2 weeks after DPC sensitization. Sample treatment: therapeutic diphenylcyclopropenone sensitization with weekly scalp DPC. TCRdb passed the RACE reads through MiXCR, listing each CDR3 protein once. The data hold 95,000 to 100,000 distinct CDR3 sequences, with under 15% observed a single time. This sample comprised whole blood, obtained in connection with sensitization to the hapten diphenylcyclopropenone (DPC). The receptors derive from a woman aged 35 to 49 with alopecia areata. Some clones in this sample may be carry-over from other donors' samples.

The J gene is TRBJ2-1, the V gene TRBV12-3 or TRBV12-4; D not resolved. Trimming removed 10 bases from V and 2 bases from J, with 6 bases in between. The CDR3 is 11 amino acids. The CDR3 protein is CATSTYNEQFF. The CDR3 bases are TGTGCCACCTCCACCTACAATGAGCAGTTCTTC.

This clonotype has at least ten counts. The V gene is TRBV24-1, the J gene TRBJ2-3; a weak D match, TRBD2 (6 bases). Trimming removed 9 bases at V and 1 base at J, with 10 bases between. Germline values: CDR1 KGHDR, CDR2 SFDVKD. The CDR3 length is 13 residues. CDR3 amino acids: CATRDSGTDTQYF. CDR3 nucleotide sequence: TGTGCCACCCGGGACTCCGGCACAGATACGCAGTATTTT.

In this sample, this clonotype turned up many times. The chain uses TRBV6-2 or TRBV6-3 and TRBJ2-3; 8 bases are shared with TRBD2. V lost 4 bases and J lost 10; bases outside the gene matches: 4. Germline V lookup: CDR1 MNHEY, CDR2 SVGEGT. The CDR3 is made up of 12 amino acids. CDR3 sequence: CASSSLLAAQYF. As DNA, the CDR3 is TGTGCCAGCAGTTCCCTACTAGCGGCGCAGTATTTT.